Given below is one T cell receptor beta chain in context. This entry comes from a study of blood T cell repertoires in COVID-19. This table comes from immunoSEQ multiplex PCR, and its TCRdb copy is limited to in-frame clones, with some not included. This sample has tens of thousands of clones, with about 92% found just once. Deletions cut 2 bases from V and 1 base from J, with 11 bases between. Germline CDR1 reads MNHEY; CDR2 reads SVGEGT. The CDR3 runs 15 residues. The sequence was collected from a man aged 45-60 years with COVID-19, enrolled during active disease. The sample consisted of peripheral blood. V is TRBV6-2 or TRBV6-3 and J is TRBJ1-1; D remains ambiguous. CDR3 nucleotide sequence: TGTGCCAGCAGTTACGATTACAGCCGGAACACTGAAGCTTTCTTT. It yields the protein CASSYDYSRNTEAFF.